Detailed here is one T cell receptor beta chain. The antigen is undetermined. The entry originates in a study of T-cell reconstitution after alpha-beta-depleted transplantation in children. Study-wide results and caveats: Roughly two months post-transplant, alpha-beta T cells reportedly originated from several hundred graft clones that had expanded.

CDR1 is SGHRS and CDR2 is YFSETQ in the germline V gene. The CDR3 consists of 18 residues. Trimming took 3 bases from V and 4 from J; bases not matched to a gene: 14. TCRbeta library construction was performed incorporating unique molecular identifiers. TCRdb fed the PCR reads into MiXCR, producing one record per CDR3 protein. The data contain 530,000 or so distinct CDR3 sequences, more than 20% of them singletons. Sequencing used PBMCs, obtained before TCRalphabeta/CD19-depleted stem cell transplant. The rearrangement joins TRBV5-1 to TRBJ2-1; TRBD2 matches at 9 bases. This TCR was sampled from a boy under two years old with Wiskott-Aldrich syndrome, due to receive a stem cell transplant. The chain's CDR3 is CASSSLAGIITGYNEQFF. In nucleotides, the CDR3 is TGCGCCAGCAGCTCCCTAGCGGGAATAATAACGGGATACAATGAGCAGTTCTTC.